The T cell receptor (beta chain) described here comes from a study of sequential checkpoint blockade in melanoma (dated by TCRdb to about 2019). For context, the study as a whole: Using 1:1 randomization, the trial assigned patients either to first-line nivolumab followed by ipilimumab (arm A) or to ipilimumab followed by nivolumab (arm B). Maintenance nivolumab was given following each of the two trial sequences. Findings and caveats that apply to the study as a whole: Larger, independent patient cohorts are needed to validate the response-prediction model that combines TCR metrics and mutation burden.

As for this clone: The antigen it recognizes is unknown. No much larger clone exists at a distance of one base, and base qualities are not known.

According to the germline V gene (reference sequence), CDR1 reads SEHNR and CDR2 reads FQNEAQ. Taken from cysteine to phenylalanine, the CDR3 has 12 residues. Left in the record is the CDR3 DNA by itself, 36 bases read in frame from the first base. V gives up 8 bases and J gives up 4 bases, and the segment between their germline ends measures 8 bases. The immunoSEQ Assay was used to immunosequence TCRbeta CDR3 regions from genomic DNA. Before high-throughput sequencing, genomic DNA was amplified using bias-controlled multiplex PCR. In the authors' own workflow: To quantify the absolute abundance of each unique TCRbeta CDR3 region, the sequences were collapsed and filtered. Clonality, defined as 1 minus Pielou's evenness, was calculated using productive rearrangements only. Clones with significantly greater frequencies in on-treatment versus baseline samples were identified using a previously published method. Entries here come from immuneACCESS through TCRdb and include only in-frame sequences with V and J called. Some clones fail to appear in such tables; in the studies checked, an unresolved V gene covers under half of the shortfall, and the cause of the remainder is unknown. That table furnishes V, J and clone size, whereas the DNA furnished D and trimming. Recorded for this sample are over 8,000 clones; about 75% of them occurred a single time. The top ten clonotypes cover about an eighth of the sample.

Sample treatment or condition, as interpreted from the label and publication: randomized to nivolumab then ipilimumab (arm A) or the reverse (arm B). Prior DNA-damaging chemotherapy had not been received by any trial patient. A FACS Aria II flow cytometer was used to sort live CD3+CD8+ cells that were negative for CD19 and CD56 from thawed PBMCs. Samples came from patients with melanoma in CheckMate 064, a randomized, open-label phase II trial of sequential checkpoint blockade. Peripheral blood mononuclear cells were collected by leukapheresis, purified with Ficoll-Paque, and frozen in human serum with about 9.6% DMSO. Right after sorting, the blood CD3+CD8+ cells were verified to be >95% pure, and DNA extraction followed.

This specimen consisted of CD8+ T cells sorted from blood (inferred from file names), obtained from a patient given nivolumab and ipilimumab in sequence. The clonotype comes from a human donor with melanoma. The V and J genes are TRBV7-9 and TRBJ2-2; the D gene identity is not certain. The CDR3: CASPPGTGELFF. The sequenced DNA is TGTGCCAGCCCCCCAGGCACCGGGGAGCTGTTTTTT.